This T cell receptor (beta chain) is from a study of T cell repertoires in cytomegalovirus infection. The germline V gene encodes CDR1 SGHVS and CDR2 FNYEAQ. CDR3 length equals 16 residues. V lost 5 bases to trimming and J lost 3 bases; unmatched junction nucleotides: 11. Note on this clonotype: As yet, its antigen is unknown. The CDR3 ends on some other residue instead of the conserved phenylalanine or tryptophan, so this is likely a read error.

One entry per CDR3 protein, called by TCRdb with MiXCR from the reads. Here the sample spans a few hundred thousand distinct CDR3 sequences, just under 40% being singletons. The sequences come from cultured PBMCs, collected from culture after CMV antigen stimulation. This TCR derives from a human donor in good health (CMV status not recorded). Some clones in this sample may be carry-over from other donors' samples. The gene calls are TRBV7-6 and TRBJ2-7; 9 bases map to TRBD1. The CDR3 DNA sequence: TGTGCCAGCAGCCCCGGACAGGGGATGTCACACTACGAGCAGTACTGC. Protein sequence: CASSPGQGMSHYEQYC.